These 23 T cell receptor beta chains share one sample of origin, sequenced in a study of blood T cell repertoires in COVID-19 (dated by TCRdb to about 2020). The library was built by means of the immunoSEQ multiplex PCR assay. The table was pulled from immuneACCESS by TCRdb, which kept in-frame rearrangements only. Such tables lose some clones; where checked, under half of the loss comes from unresolved V genes, and the rest has no known cause. The sample table lists over 70,000 clones, approximately 76% of them with a count of one. The top ten clonotypes cover about 16% of the sample. Sequenced: peripheral blood. These receptors came from a man aged 70 or older with active or convalescent COVID-19.

This chain links TRBV10-3 with TRBJ2-7; 7 bases are a match to TRBD1. V lost 2 bases, J lost 6 bases, and 10 bases stayed unmatched. This CDR3 contains 15 residues. Germline lookup yields CDR1 ENHRY and CDR2 SYGVKD. CDR3 loop: CAISEGQVINSEQYF. The CDR3 DNA is TGTGCCATCAGTGAGGGACAGGTAATTAACAGCGAGCAGTACTTC.

This rearrangement joins TRBV18 to TRBJ1-2, with 8 bases fitting TRBD1. The CDR3 is made up of 14 amino acids. Germline assignment: CDR1 KGHSH and CDR2 LQKENI. The ends lost 6 bases at V and 5 bases at J; junction bases unmatched: 8. CDR3: CASSPDREVYGYTF. The CDR3 DNA follows: TGTGCCAGCTCCCCGGACAGGGAGGTTTATGGCTACACCTTC.

The V gene is TRBV5-4, the J gene TRBJ2-5, with D uncertain. V shed 2 bases and J shed 3 bases, with 8 bases lying between them. The CDR3 contains 13 residues. Germline V gene lookup returns CDR1 SGHNT and CDR2 YYREEE (reference sequence). CDR3 bases: TGTGCCAGCAGCTTTATCGGAGAAGAGACCCAGTACTTC. Residues: CASSFIGEETQYF.

V gene TRBV10-2 combines with J gene TRBJ1-1, with TRBD1 matching over 12 bases. The trim removed 2 bases at V and 7 bases at J, leaving 5 bases unmatched. Germline CDR1 reads WSHSY; CDR2 reads SAAADI. The CDR3 totals 15 residues. The chain's CDR3 is CASSEPGQGAFEAFF. For the CDR3, the DNA is TGCGCCAGCAGTGAGCCGGGACAGGGGGCCTTTGAAGCTTTCTTT.

The chain is built from TRBV28 and TRBJ2-1, with D uncertain. V was pared by 7 bases and J by 8 bases, with 12 bases between. This CDR3 comprises 12 residues. Germline V gene sequence: CDR1 MDHEN, CDR2 SYDVKM. CDR3 DNA sequence: TGTGCCAGCAATATGCGAGGCGATGAGCAGTTCTTC. Protein: CASNMRGDEQFF.

The chain carries TRBV6-5 and TRBJ2-3; 9 bases fit TRBD1. The CDR3 covers 14 residues. With V trimmed by 5 bases and J by 2 bases, 2 bases remained unmatched. Germline V gene sequence: CDR1 MNHEY, CDR2 SVGAGI. For the CDR3, the DNA is TGTGCCAGCAGTAGGGACAGGGTCACAGATACGCAGTATTTT. As protein: CASSRDRVTDTQYF.

The chain has TRBV5-4 and TRBJ2-7, with 8 bases aligning to TRBD2. Looked up from germline, CDR1 is SGHNT and CDR2 is YYREEE (reference sequence). The CDR3 runs 15 residues. The junction had 9 bases not matched to a gene; V was cut back by 1 base and J by 6 bases. DNA of the CDR3: TGTGCCAGCAGCTTGCAAGCGGGGGCCGCCGGCGAGCAGTACTTC. This translates into CASSLQAGAAGEQYF.

This rearrangement joins TRBV5-4 to TRBJ2-1; 9 bases agree with TRBD2. This CDR3 is 18 amino acids long. J was trimmed by 7 bases and V by 0 bases; bases with no gene match: 14. Germline values: CDR1 SGHNT, CDR2 YYREEE (reference sequence). The CDR3 spells CASSLALRGGLGFNEQFF. For the CDR3, the DNA is TGTGCCAGCAGCTTGGCCTTGCGGGGGGGCCTCGGTTTTAATGAGCAGTTCTTC.

The chain carries TRBV6-5 and TRBJ2-3; tentative D call: TRBD1 (5 bases). Trimming pared 7 bases from V and 0 bases from J, leaving 14 bases between. Germline V gene lookup returns CDR1 MNHEY and CDR2 SVGAGI. The CDR3 runs 15 residues. The CDR3 protein is CASIRDRASTDTQYF. DNA of the CDR3: TGTGCCAGCATTCGCGACAGAGCTAGCACAGATACGCAGTATTTT.

The genes are TRBV5-1 and TRBJ1-4; D perhaps matches TRBD1 (5 bases). The CDR3 covers 15 residues. V lost 1 base to trimming and J lost 11 bases, with 18 bases between them. Germline values: CDR1 SGHRS, CDR2 YFSETQ. CDR3 residues: CASSLYVGQEGKLFF. In DNA form, the CDR3 reads TGCGCCAGCAGCTTGTATGTGGGGCAGGAGGGGAAACTGTTTTTT.

CDR3 loop: CASSYEAASKNIQYF. For the CDR3, the DNA is TGTGCCAGCAGTTACGAAGCCGCTTCCAAAAACATTCAGTACTTC. The genes are TRBV6-6 and TRBJ2-4; D is undetermined. Germline V gene sequence: CDR1 MNHNY, CDR2 SVGAGI (reference sequence). The CDR3 length is 15 residues. V lost 2 bases to trimming and J lost 2 bases, with 10 bases between them.

The chain has TRBV2 and TRBJ1-1; possible D gene TRBD1, 6 bases. The CDR3 has 12 residues. In germline, CDR1 is SNHLY, CDR2 FYNNEI. V was cut by 2 bases and J by 13 bases, with 14 bases left in between. The CDR3 DNA is TGTGCCAGCAGTGAAAATCGGGACATTTTTTTCTTT. As protein: CASSENRDIFFF.

The genes are TRBV11-2 and TRBJ1-6, with D unresolved. V gave up 3 bases and J gave up 9 bases, with 15 bases separating them. This CDR3 has 15 residues. Germline V gene sequence: CDR1 SGHAT, CDR2 FQNNGV. The DNA of the CDR3 is TGTGCCAGCAGCTTGGTCCTAGCCGGAGGTTCACCCCTCCACTTT. Its protein product is CASSLVLAGGSPLHF.

The J gene is TRBJ2-1, the V gene TRBV7-9; D might be TRBD1 (5 bases). In germline, CDR1 is SEHNR, CDR2 FQNEAQ (reference sequence). The CDR3 has 13 amino acids. The germline V and J ends were trimmed by 3 bases and 6 bases, with 9 bases remaining between them. CDR3 in DNA: TGTGCCAGCAGCTTTGGCAGGGTCAATGAGCAGTTCTTC. Protein product: CASSFGRVNEQFF.

This clone has just a few counts. The rearrangement uses TRBV5-1 and TRBJ2-7; 11 bases are a match to TRBD2. The CDR3 totals 13 residues. CDR1 SGHRS and CDR2 YFSETQ come from the germline V gene. V gave up 4 bases and J gave up 6 bases; unmatched junction bases: 3. CDR3 region: CASSVGTSGEQYF. CDR3 sequence (DNA): TGCGCCAGCAGCGTGGGGACTAGCGGCGAGCAGTACTTC. The variable domain in full, with the rest retrieved from reference TRBV5-1 and TRBJ2-7, is KAGVTQTPRYLIKTRGQQVTLSCSPISGHRSVSWYQQTPGQGLQFLFEYFSETQRNKGNFPGRFSGRQFSNSRSEMNVSTLELGDSALYLCASSVGTSGEQYFGPGTRLTVT.

V and J are TRBV9 and TRBJ2-3, with TRBD2 identical over 7 bases. CDR1 is SGDLS, CDR2 YYNGEE, per germline. CDR3 length: 19 residues. The V and J ends lost 4 bases and 3 bases, in that order; junction bases with no gene match: 20. The CDR3 nucleotides are TGTGCCAGCAGCCCCGTACTCGCCCGAGAGAGCGGGGAGACAGATACGCAGTATTTT. Translating gives CASSPVLARESGETDTQYF.

The chain recombines TRBV11-1 with TRBJ2-1, with D uncertain. Trimming took 3 bases from V and 8 from J, leaving 11 bases between them. The V gene's germline CDR1 is SGHAT and CDR2 FQDESV (reference sequence). There are 13 residues in the CDR3. The CDR3 loop is CASSLQAMYEQFF. The CDR3 DNA reads as TGTGCCAGCAGCTTGCAGGCTATGTATGAGCAGTTCTTC. The full variable domain, in which reference TRBV11-1 and TRBJ2-1 provide the parts outside the CDR3, is EAEVAQSPRYKITEKSQAVAFWCDPISGHATLYWYRQILGQGPELLVQFQDESVVDDSQLPKDRFSAERLKGVDSTLKIQPAELGDSAMYLCASSLQAMYEQFFGPGTRLTVL.

The chain employs TRBV7-9 and TRBJ2-5; perhaps TRBD2 as D (7 bases). The ends were cut back, 7 bases at V and 2 bases at J, with 17 bases in the middle. There are 15 residues in the CDR3. Looked up from germline, CDR1 is SEHNR and CDR2 is FQNEAQ (reference sequence). The CDR3 here is CASTRGARDQETQYF. The CDR3 nucleotides read TGTGCCAGCACCCGGGGGGCGCGGGATCAAGAGACCCAGTACTTC.

A single count supports this clone. This chain joins TRBV6-1 and TRBJ1-1; no clear D gene. Trimming took 2 bases from V and 11 from J, leaving 12 bases between them. This CDR3 spans 12 amino acids. Germline lookup yields CDR1 MNHNS and CDR2 SASEGT. CDR3: CASSEPVFWAFF. CDR3 bases: TGTGCCAGCAGTGAACCGGTCTTCTGGGCTTTCTTT.

CDR3 in amino acids: CASHSESGEQYF. The CDR3 nucleotides are TGTGCCAGTCACAGTGAGAGCGGGGAGCAGTACTTC. The chain employs TRBV2 and TRBJ2-7, with D perhaps matching TRBD2 (6 bases). The CDR3 loop spans 12 amino acids. Trimming shortened V by 9 bases and J by 7 bases, and 16 bases separated the two germline ends. Per germline, CDR1 SNHLY and CDR2 FYNNEI.

V and J are TRBV28 and TRBJ1-5; possibly TRBD1 for D (6 bases). This CDR3 region has 17 residues. CDR1 and CDR2 (germline): MDHEN, SYDVKM. Trimming took off 9 bases at V and 0 bases at J, with 21 bases between the two ends. This CDR3 reads CASRLGQGFYSNQPQHF. CDR3 DNA: TGTGCCAGTAGACTGGGACAAGGATTTTATAGCAATCAGCCCCAGCATTTT.

The V gene is TRBV6-5, the J gene TRBJ1-1; D is uncertain. CDR1 is MNHEY, CDR2 SVGAGI, per germline. The CDR3 is 14 residues long. Trimming cost V 8 bases and J 1 base, with 14 bases left between them. CDR3 in amino acids: CASWFSGRNTEAFF. In DNA, the CDR3 is TGTGCCAGCTGGTTTTCTGGGAGGAACACTGAAGCTTTCTTT.

The chain has TRBV5-1 and TRBJ1-1; D is possibly TRBD1 (5 bases). Germline assignment: CDR1 SGHRS and CDR2 YFSETQ. CDR3 length equals 13 residues. V was clipped by 0 bases and J by 9 bases, with 12 bases between them. The CDR3 spells CASSLGSDSKAFF. CDR3 DNA sequence: TGCGCCAGCAGCTTGGGGTCCGACAGTAAAGCTTTCTTT.